This TCR beta chain was retrieved from a study of CD8 T cells in ankylosing spondylitis (dated by TCRdb to about 2017). At the level of the whole study: T cell receptor beta repertoires were profiled in healthy donors and ankylosing spondylitis patients so that disease-linked TCR variants could be found. Peripheral blood was sampled, and synovial fluid was also collected from ankylosing spondylitis patients. The full study cohort comprised 25 ankylosing spondylitis patients and roughly 110 healthy donors.

General study outcomes and caveats: Some motif variants were previously reported in synovial fluid and blood of reactive arthritis patients, suggesting common disease-initiation mechanisms. According to the report, matched synovial fluid samples from ankylosing spondylitis patients were significantly enriched for the disease-linked clones. A TCR beta motif made up of roughly eight highly homologous amino acid variants appeared to be characteristic of blood from ankylosing spondylitis patients. The disease-linked clones had a CD8+ phenotype and were found at relatively low frequencies in peripheral blood.

The junction shows trimming of 1 base on V and 7 bases on J, and the gene matches do not reach 10 bases of it. CDR1 is given as LGHNA and CDR2 as YSLEER, both from the germline V gene. The cysteine opens and the phenylalanine closes a CDR3 of 17 amino acids. Only CDR3 DNA is held: 51 bases, read in frame from base 1. Concerning this clonotype itself: Its specific antigen is unknown. There are no base qualities to consult, and no much larger clone falls within one base.

Data came from an Illumina HiSeq 2500. TCR beta libraries were prepared by quantitative 5'-RACE with molecular barcodes. For the original study's pipeline: To identify disease-linked TCR variants, a new computational method was used, one built on a probabilistic model of VDJ rearrangement. Clones were called with MiXCR by TCRdb after fastp trimmed the public reads at Q25, and only in-frame beta chains were retained. Duplicate CDR3 protein sequences are folded into a single record with the most common DNA and genes. For this entry, the V and J calls and clone size follow TCRdb and not the study's own pipeline. Present in this sample are 150,000 to 200,000 distinct CDR3 sequences, roughly 13% of which were seen just once. Jointly, the top ten make up approximately 10% of the sample.

The chain is encoded by TRBV4-3 joined to TRBJ1-6; TRBD1 matches 7 bases in the middle. This TCR derives from a female donor with ankylosing spondylitis or in good health (not recorded which). The material sequenced was blood, either unsorted or a sorted T cell fraction (not recorded which). The CDR3 loop reads CASSQGVYGTENSPLHF. At the DNA level, the sequence is TGCGCCAGCAGCCAAGGGGTTTACGGGACAGAGAATTCACCCCTCCACTTT.